This T cell receptor (beta chain) is from a study of T cells expressing NK-cell markers. Study-wide results and limits: The study found dominant NKG2C+ clonotypes at roughly 1.0-7.0% of CD8+ T cells in about six donors. These same clonotypes (in several donors) also led the CD3+CD56-NKG2C+ fraction.

Reanalyzing the 5' RACE reads, TCRdb keeps one entry per CDR3 protein, without DNA. The table counts hundreds of thousands of distinct CDR3 sequences; 4.2% lies in the top ten. Note on this clonotype: Its antigen remains unknown.

This CDR3 is 16 amino acids long. V gene TRBV21-1 combines with J gene TRBJ1-5; TCRdb's D call of TRBD1 is untestable without DNA. TRBV21-1 is tagged as a pseudogene. Sequences were obtained from blood T cells: a sorted CD56 or NKG2C T cell subset, CD4+ or CD8+ T cells, or bulk PBMC T cells (not recorded which). This TCR came from a woman aged 18-70 years in good health. The CDR3 is CASSKVGGASNQPQHF.